A single sample is the source of the 13 T cell receptor beta chains below, sequenced in a study of shared clonotypes between healthy human individuals. Terminally differentiated effector memory CD45RA+ cells were excluded by CCR7 positive selection of CD45RO-negative cells. The repertoire was sequenced with immunoSEQ multiplex PCR; TCRdb's copy has only in-frame clones and lacks some. The data contain more than 2 million clones, around 96% of them singletons. The sample consisted of naive CD8+ T cells sorted from blood. The receptors shown here come from a man between 18 and 29 years old in good health.

The chain joins TRBV29-1 to TRBJ2-7; D uncertain. From germline, CDR1 is SQVTM and CDR2 ANQGSEA. Trimming removed 7 bases at V and 2 bases at J, with 9 bases between. This CDR3 is 11 amino acids long. The CDR3: CSAVHTYEQYF. The CDR3 DNA follows: TGCAGCGCTGTCCACACCTACGAGCAGTACTTC.

The CDR3 loop reads CASSLSEGANQPQHF. DNA for the CDR3: TGTGCCAGCAGTTTATCAGAAGGGGCCAATCAGCCCCAGCATTTT. The V call is TRBV27, the J call TRBJ1-5; TRBD1 is a possible D gene (5 bases). CDR1 is MNHEY and CDR2 is SMNVEV in the germline V gene (reference sequence). V gave up 0 bases and J gave up 3 bases, with 9 bases separating them. CDR3 length: 15 amino acids.

V gene TRBV7-9 combines with J gene TRBJ2-7; a possible D gene is TRBD2 (6 bases). The CDR3 runs to 14 residues. The germline CDR1 and CDR2 sequences are SEHNR and FQNEAQ (reference sequence). Trimming stripped 7 bases from V and 2 bases from J, with 15 bases between. The CDR3 DNA reads TGTGCCAGCACCGTCCGGGACTCCGCCTACGAGCAGTACTTC. This gives the protein CASTVRDSAYEQYF.

J is TRBJ1-2 and V is TRBV6-5; D possibly corresponds to TRBD1 (5 bases). The V and J ends lost 7 bases and 7 bases respectively, with 10 bases between them. Per germline, CDR1 MNHEY and CDR2 SVGAGI. This CDR3 comprises 11 residues. The CDR3 here is CASTGGGGYTF. CDR3 DNA: TGTGCCAGCACCGGGGGTGGTGGCTACACCTTC.

This clone has only one observation. The rearrangement uses TRBV27 and TRBJ1-5; D not certain. The CDR3 is 14 residues long. The germline V gene has CDR1 MNHEY and CDR2 SMNVEV (reference sequence). Deletions cut 6 bases from V and 2 bases from J, with 11 bases between. CDR3 region: CASSPDNGNQPQHF. CDR3 coding DNA: TGTGCCAGCAGCCCCGACAATGGCAATCAGCCCCAGCATTTT.

The V call is TRBV27, the J call TRBJ2-5, with no clear D. Germline V gene sequence: CDR1 MNHEY, CDR2 SMNVEV (reference sequence). CDR3 size: 13 residues. V shed 2 bases and J shed 3 bases, with 7 bases lying between them. CDR3 loop: CASSLPPKETQYF. As DNA, the CDR3 is TGTGCCAGCAGTTTACCGCCTAAAGAGACCCAGTACTTC.

The CDR3 coding sequence is TGTGCCAGCAGCACTGGAGCCTCGAACACTGAAGCTTTCTTT. Protein product: CASSTGASNTEAFF. The genes are TRBV9 and TRBJ1-1; no clear D gene. This CDR3 has 14 residues. The germline CDR1 and CDR2 sequences are SGDLS and YYNGEE. V was shortened by 4 bases and J by 1 base, with 11 bases between the two germline ends.

The V and J genes are TRBV25-1 and TRBJ2-5; D tentatively fits TRBD1 or TRBD2 (5 bases each). The V gene's germline CDR1 is MGHDK and CDR2 SYGVNS. Trimming removed 8 bases at V and 4 bases at J, with 26 bases between. CDR3 size: 17 residues. The CDR3 coding sequence is TGTGCCAGCTCACGGGTGACAGTGCAATTTGGGAGAGAGACCCAGTACTTC. Its protein product is CASSRVTVQFGRETQYF.

This rearrangement joins TRBV7-9 to TRBJ2-6; D is uncertain. The CDR3 has 15 amino acids. Trimming stripped 3 bases from V and 5 bases from J, with 11 bases between. Germline loops: CDR1 SEHNR, CDR2 FQNEAQ (reference sequence). The CDR3 spells CASSFGESWANVLTF. DNA of the CDR3: TGTGCCAGCAGCTTTGGAGAGAGCTGGGCCAACGTCCTGACTTTC.

The V call is TRBV4-1, the J call TRBJ1-3; D possibly corresponds to TRBD1 (6 bases). CDR1 is MGHRA, CDR2 YSYEKL, per germline. Trimming shortened V by 1 base and J by 2 bases, and 12 bases separated the two germline ends. The CDR3 is made up of 16 amino acids. The CDR3 DNA reads as TGCGCCAGCAGCCAAGTAACAGGGAGGACTGGAAACACCATATATTTT. Its translation: CASSQVTGRTGNTIYF.

The CDR3 sequence: CASSPGTAGAFF. CDR3 in DNA: TGTGCCAGCAGTCCAGGGACCGCAGGAGCTTTCTTT. This chain joins TRBV25-1 and TRBJ1-1, with a weak D call TRBD1 (5 bases). The CDR3 spans 12 residues. V shed 5 bases and J shed 10 bases, with 14 bases lying between them. CDR1 MGHDK and CDR2 SYGVNS come from the germline V gene.

This chain's CDR3 is CASSLSGLGHQPQHF. The CDR3 DNA reads as TGTGCCAGCAGCTTGAGCGGACTCGGGCATCAGCCCCAGCATTTT. The chain combines TRBV5-6 with TRBJ1-5; D remains ambiguous. V lost 1 base and J lost 5, with 13 bases in between. Germline loops: CDR1 SGHDT, CDR2 YYEEEE. The CDR3 length is 15 residues.

The chain combines TRBV5-1 with TRBJ2-3, with 8 positions matching TRBD2. The CDR3 has 15 amino acids. The V gene's germline CDR1 is SGHRS and CDR2 YFSETQ. V shed 3 bases, J shed 1 base, and the junction held 4 bases outside the gene matches. CDR3 in amino acids: CASSWLLAGTDTQYF. CDR3 in DNA: TGCGCCAGCAGCTGGTTACTAGCGGGCACAGATACGCAGTATTTT.